This TCR beta chain was sequenced in a study of T-cell reconstitution after alpha-beta-depleted transplantation in children (dated by TCRdb to the mid-2010s). Turning to the overall study: The study quantitatively tracked T-cell immune reconstitution after TCRalphabeta/CD19-depleted allogeneic hematopoietic cell transplantation in children using TCR repertoire profiling. What the work shows at the level of the full study, not this receptor alone: In some patients, the high TCRbeta diversity seen at day 60 was put down to recipient T cells and intrathymic progenitors that had survived conditioning. The apparently early alphabetaT-cell count recovery about two months after transplant was reportedly dependent on only several hundred rapidly expanded clones derived from non-depleted graft cells. Hyperexpanded clone frequencies declined over subsequent months; after one year, T-cell counts and TCRbeta diversity were mostly attributed to newly produced T cells.

Library prep was done by PCR. The run used an Illumina HiSeq 2500. TCR library preparation used molecular barcoding, with unique molecular identifiers applied to normalize quantification of the TCRbeta repertoire. TCRdb applied fastp at Q25 and MiXCR to the public reads, then kept only in-frame beta chains. When rows share a CDR3 protein, they turn into one entry using the most common DNA and genes. The sample includes fewer than 500,000 distinct CDR3 sequences, with roughly 43% observed a single time. The top ten clonotypes cover around a quarter of the sample. Remarks on this clonotype: The clone's antigen remains unknown. Base qualities were left out, and no much larger clone turns up one base away.

The treatment or condition label, as the study defines it: allogeneic hematopoietic cell transplantation with graft depleted of TCRalphabeta T cells and CD19 B cells. The transplant recipients were children given TCRalphabeta/CD19-depleted allogeneic hematopoietic cell grafts. The source was PBMCs, collected before TCRalphabeta/CD19-depleted stem cell transplant. The TCR comes from a girl aged 2 to 10 with aplastic anemia, due to receive a stem cell transplant.

The DNA is TGCAGTGCTGCTCCTCAGACAGGGGGGACTGAAGCTTTCTTT. This sequence encodes CSAAPQTGGTEAFF. The V and J segments used are TRBV20-1 and TRBJ1-1; 9 bases in the junction line up with TRBD1. Reading from cysteine to phenylalanine, the CDR3 counts 14 amino acids. Just the 42-base CDR3 DNA is kept, in frame starting at base 1. According to the germline V gene (reference sequence), CDR1 reads DFQATT and CDR2 reads SNEGSKA. Compared with germline, V lacks 5 bases and J lacks 5 bases; bases without a gene match: 9.